This T cell receptor (beta chain) was captured by sequencing in a study of CD8+CD57+ T cells in acquired aplastic anemia. Study summary: The sorted CD4+ and CD8+ cells yielded an average around 3 ug of DNA. Findings of the study overall: CD8+ Simpson's diversity did not differ significantly between patients and controls. Patients and controls shared twenty-nine CD8+ CDR3 sequences, highly expressed in patients.

The CDR3 contains 16 residues. The V gene end was trimmed by 5 bases and the J gene end by 9 bases; junction bases not matched to a gene: 18. Germline V lookup: CDR1 SEHNR, CDR2 FQNEAQ (reference sequence). With respect to this clonotype: Antigen: not known.

Sequencing was done on patients that had shown CD8+CD57+ cell expansion by flow cytometry. Profiles of TCR beta VDJ and CDR3 were generated from a genomic DNA template. TCRdb recomputed calls from the reads with MiXCR, one row per CDR3 protein. The sample holds approximately 250,000 distinct CDR3 sequences, approximately 82% seen once. J is TRBJ2-5 and V is TRBV7-9; 7 bases line up with TRBD1. The specimen sequenced was sorted CD4+, CD8+, or CD8+CD57+ T cells (not recorded which) from PBMCs. This TCR was recovered from a human donor with aplastic anemia. As DNA, the CDR3 is TGTGCCAGCAGCCCAACCGGGACAGCCCCGCCTGGGGCCCAGTACTTC. Amino acids: CASSPTGTAPPGAQYF.